This T cell receptor beta chain was sequenced in a study of T cell repertoires in cytomegalovirus infection. Study at large: The authors used CMV epitopes that were HLA-C-restricted (recently identified) and HLA-B-restricted (well studied). In public TCR beta signatures, there were indications of both CMV infection and matching HLA type. Study-wide findings and caveats: Summed public TCR beta family frequency identified CMV carriers bearing the relevant HLA. Across the ex vivo response, the dominant clonotypes were HLA-C-restricted CMV-specific TCR beta clonotypes.

With regard to this clonotype: The antigen is unknown.

TCRdb processed the reads anew with MiXCR; each CDR3 protein has one entry. The data hold about 700,000 distinct CDR3 sequences, with about 33% observed a single time. The TCR comes from a human donor in good health (CMV status not recorded). Some clones in this sample may be carry-over from other donors' samples. The material sequenced was cultured PBMCs, taken from culture after CMV antigen stimulation.

The CDR3 bases are TGTGCCAGCAGCCGCACAGGGAATCGAGGCTACACCTTC. Encoded protein: CASSRTGNRGYTF. J is TRBJ1-2 and V is TRBV6-5, with D possibly matching TRBD1 (6 bases). Germline V gives CDR1 MNHEY, CDR2 SVGAGI. This CDR3 has 13 residues. Trimming pared 6 bases from V and 8 bases from J, leaving 16 bases between.